Below, one T cell receptor beta chain is given with its context. Treatment here: oral pan-JAK inhibitor, 5-10 mg twice daily. This entry is derived from a study of CD8+ T cells in alopecia areata. V dropped 4 bases and J dropped 4; count of bases not matched to a gene: 12. From germline, CDR1 is SGHTA and CDR2 FQGNSA. This CDR3 has 18 amino acids. Once RNA had been extracted, it was reverse transcribed into cDNA to act as the sequencing template. The table came from immunoSEQ multiplex PCR; TCRdb's copy has only in-frame clones and leaves some out. The table has about 190,000 clones, about 60% seen once.

Here the sequenced sample was CD4+ T cells sorted from blood, taken at week 4, from a patient treated with tofacitinib. The TCR sequence derives from a human donor with alopecia areata. This chain uses TRBV7-2 with TRBJ2-3; TRBD2 matches 12 bases. The CDR3 spells CASSSPASGRARADTQYF. CDR3 bases: TGTGCCAGCAGCTCCCCAGCTAGCGGGAGGGCCAGGGCAGATACGCAGTATTTT. Filled out from reference TRBV7-2 and TRBJ2-3, the complete variable domain reads GAGVSQSPSNKVTEKGKDVELRCDPISGHTALYWYRQSLGQGLEFLIYFQGNSAPDKSGLPSDRFSAERTGGSVSTLTIQRTQQEDSAVYLCASSSPASGRARADTQYFGPGTRLTVL.